This record concerns one T cell receptor beta chain sequence. The antigen is undetermined. Germline values: CDR1 LGHNA, CDR2 YNFKEQ. V trimming: 3 bases; J trimming: 7 bases; junction bases outside the gene matches: 13. This CDR3 has 17 amino acids. This specimen comes from a study of shared clonotypes between healthy human individuals. The study, taken as a whole, reports: Clonotype sharing across a few donors was observed for roughly 5% of naive CD4 clonotypes.

Libraries were prepared by immunoSEQ multiplex PCR; TCRdb keeps only in-frame clonotypes and omits some of them. This sample has under 650,000 clones, with less than 96% found just once. CD4+ cells yielded CD45RA+ naive and CD45RA-negative memory subsets. The genes are TRBV4-2 and TRBJ2-1; 9 bases match TRBD1. This clonotype originated in a woman aged 25 to 39 in good health. Sequencing input: naive CD4+ T cells sorted from blood. Subset specified: CD45RA+ positively selected. The CDR3 sequence: CASSQRSGTGRRNEQFF. CDR3 DNA: TGTGCCAGCAGCCAGCGGTCCGGGACAGGGAGGCGGAATGAGCAGTTCTTC.